This T cell receptor beta chain was recovered during a study of blood T cell repertoires in COVID-19. Profiled with immunoSEQ multiplex PCR; TCRdb holds only in-frame clones, not every one. Among approximately 220,000 clones listed, roughly 80% were seen once. The length of the CDR3 is 16 residues. The V gene lost 0 bases and the J gene lost 2 bases, with 12 bases spanning the gap. Germline CDR1 is MGHRA and CDR2 is YSYEKL. The receptor was isolated from a woman of 80 years or more with acute or convalescent COVID-19. The source material was peripheral blood. The chain has TRBV4-1 and TRBJ2-3; TRBD2 might be the D (6 bases). CDR3 coding DNA: TGCGCCAGCAGCCAAGACGGGACTGGCTACACAGATACGCAGTATTTT. Translated, it gives CASSQDGTGYTDTQYF.